The 19 T cell receptor beta chains reported below all come from one sample, sequenced in a study of blood T cell repertoires in COVID-19. Sequencing used immunoSEQ multiplex PCR; TCRdb keeps in-frame clones, though not all of them. The sample yields more than 250,000 clones, roughly 83% seen once. The specimen was peripheral blood. These receptors were obtained from a man aged 55 to 70 who had recovered from COVID-19.

The chain employs TRBV9 and TRBJ2-7; D gene unclear. Trimming pared 2 bases from V and 0 bases from J, leaving 9 bases between. The CDR3 loop spans 14 amino acids. Germline lookup yields CDR1 SGDLS and CDR2 YYNGEE. The CDR3 sequence: CASSVEAHSYEQYF. CDR3 sequence (DNA): TGTGCCAGCAGCGTTGAGGCACACTCCTACGAGCAGTACTTC.

The sample holds many counts of this clone. Sequence at one end of the junction differs from germline and may be a read error. The rearrangement joins TRBV7-7 to TRBJ2-5; 7 bases are a match to TRBD2. Germline V CDR1 and CDR2: SSHAT, FNYEAQ (reference sequence). The CDR3 spans 18 residues. CDR3 in DNA: TGTGCTAGCAGCTTAGGGGCCGTCGCAGCGGGGAGCCAAAAGACCCAGTACTTC. Translated: CASSLGAVAAGSQKTQYF.

This chain joins TRBV12-5 and TRBJ2-1; TRBD1 is a possible D gene (6 bases). The CDR3 is 15 residues long. V was trimmed by 7 bases and J by 7 bases, leaving 20 bases between them. Germline V gene sequence: CDR1 LGHNT, CDR2 FRNRAP. DNA for the CDR3: TGTGCTAGTGCCTCAGGCCAGGGGAATAGGAATGAGCAGTTCTTC. Its protein product is CASASGQGNRNEQFF.

This chain links TRBV2 with TRBJ1-3; possibly TRBD1 for D (6 bases). Germline CDR1 and CDR2: SNHLY and FYNNEI. The CDR3 loop spans 16 amino acids. V shed 6 bases and J shed 0 bases, with 15 bases lying between them. The CDR3 DNA follows: TGTGCCAGCAGGTATACAGGGACGTTCTCTGGAAACACCATATATTTT. It yields the protein CASRYTGTFSGNTIYF. Full variable domain (remainder filled in from reference TRBV2 and TRBJ1-3): EPEVTQTPSHQVTQMGQEVILRCVPISNHLYFYWYRQILGQKVEFLVSFYNNEISEKSEIFDDQFSVERPDGSNFTLKIRSTKLEDSAMYFCASRYTGTFSGNTIYFGEGSWLTVV.

The V call is TRBV2, the J call TRBJ1-5; D is ambiguous. The CDR3 is 16 amino acids. From germline, CDR1 is SNHLY and CDR2 FYNNEI. Trimming shortened V by 6 bases and J by 2 bases, and 17 bases separated the two germline ends. For the CDR3, the DNA is TGTGCCAGCAGCCTATCGTTGGTATCGGGCAATCAGCCCCAGCATTTT. Its protein is CASSLSLVSGNQPQHF.

The V and J genes are TRBV7-9 and TRBJ1-1; 7 bases map to TRBD1. CDR1 is SEHNR, CDR2 FQNEAQ, per germline (reference sequence). Trimming took 5 bases from V and 4 from J; bases not matched to a gene: 10. This CDR3 spans 15 amino acids. The CDR3 reads CASSESKGAGTEAFF. The CDR3 nucleotides read TGTGCCAGCAGCGAAAGCAAGGGGGCGGGCACTGAAGCTTTCTTT.

The rearrangement uses TRBV12-3 or TRBV12-4 and TRBJ1-2, with 9 positions matching TRBD1. The CDR3 extends over 13 amino acids. J lost 3 bases, V lost 6 bases, and 2 bases had no gene match. CDR3 residues: CASSYRGHYGYTF. DNA of the CDR3: TGTGCCAGCAGCTACAGGGGGCACTATGGCTACACCTTC.

The rearrangement joins TRBV19 to TRBJ1-1; tentatively, D is TRBD1 (6 bases). CDR1 is LNHDA, CDR2 SQIVND, per germline (reference sequence). The V and J ends lost 5 bases and 5 bases respectively, with 12 bases between them. This CDR3 spans 13 amino acids. The CDR3 coding sequence is TGTGCCAGTAGTGCCAAACAGGGAACTGAAGCTTTCTTT. It is translated as CASSAKQGTEAFF.

The chain links TRBV5-1 to TRBJ2-3, with D possibly matching TRBD1 (6 bases). Germline lookup yields CDR1 SGHRS and CDR2 YFSETQ. This CDR3 has 15 residues. Trimming stripped 0 bases from V and 5 bases from J, with 13 bases between. The DNA for the CDR3 is TGCGCCAGCAGCTTGGAGGCAGGGGTCAGAGATACGCAGTATTTT. Its translation: CASSLEAGVRDTQYF.

This chain links TRBV9 with TRBJ2-1; 7 nucleotides agree with TRBD2. From germline, CDR1 is SGDLS and CDR2 YYNGEE. The length of the CDR3 is 16 residues. Trimming removed 0 bases from V and 6 bases from J; junction bases left unmatched: 9. The CDR3: CASSVASGGGRNEQFF. Written as DNA, the CDR3 is TGTGCCAGCAGCGTAGCATCGGGGGGAGGACGCAATGAGCAGTTCTTC.

The gene calls are TRBV30 and TRBJ2-3; TRBD2 is a possible D gene (6 bases). Germline V gene data show CDR1 as GTSNPN and CDR2 as SVGIG (reference sequence). Between the trimmed V and J ends, which lost 0 bases and 9 bases, there was a span of 25 bases. This CDR3 region has 17 residues. CDR3 in amino acids: CAWSVRLLRERILTQYF. DNA of the CDR3: TGTGCCTGGAGTGTACGGTTGTTGCGGGAAAGAATTTTAACGCAGTATTTT.

As for this clone: The same CDR3 also results from other DNA sequences found in this sample. The chain couples TRBV3-1 (or the pseudogene TRBV3-2) to TRBJ2-1; TRBD2 matches at 12 bases. The CDR3 consists of 14 residues. Germline CDR1 reads LGHDT; CDR2 reads YNNKEL (reference sequence). J gave up 7 bases and V 4 bases, and 2 bases lay outside the gene matches. CDR3 DNA sequence: TGTGCCAGCAGCCTCGGACTAGCGGGAAATGAGCAGTTCTTC. Translated, it gives CASSLGLAGNEQFF.

V is TRBV18 and J is TRBJ2-2; 9 bases map to TRBD1. J was trimmed by 2 bases and V by 0 bases; bases with no gene match: 4. This CDR3 is 17 amino acids long. CDR1 and CDR2 from the germline V gene are KGHSH and LQKENI. Written as DNA, the CDR3 is TGTGCCAGCTCACCACCGACGGGACAGGGAAACACCGGGGAGCTGTTTTTT. Translated, it gives CASSPPTGQGNTGELFF. The entire variable domain, with the rest obtained from reference TRBV18 and TRBJ2-2, is as follows: NAGVMQNPRHLVRRRGQEARLRCSPMKGHSHVYWYRQLPEEGLKFMVYLQKENIIDESGMPKERFSAEFPKEGPSILRIQQVVRGDSAAYFCASSPPTGQGNTGELFFGEGSRLTVL.

The chain links TRBV6-2 or TRBV6-3 to TRBJ2-3; 10 bases match TRBD2. V dropped 4 bases and J dropped 2; count of bases not matched to a gene: 9. Germline V lookup: CDR1 MNHEY, CDR2 SVGEGT. The CDR3 is 17 residues long. The CDR3 DNA is TGTGCCAGCAGTTTCACCGGGACTAGCGTTACCACAGATACGCAGTATTTT. This sequence encodes CASSFTGTSVTTDTQYF.

This clone was observed a handful of times. This chain uses TRBV19 with TRBJ2-2, with no clear D. Trimming took 10 bases from V and 0 from J, leaving 12 bases between them. The CDR3 is made up of 14 amino acids. Germline V CDR1 and CDR2: LNHDA, SQIVND (reference sequence). The CDR3 sequence: CATTEIANTGELFF. The CDR3 DNA follows: TGTGCCACCACAGAGATCGCGAACACCGGGGAGCTGTTTTTT. The full variable domain, rest sourced from reference TRBV19 and TRBJ2-2, is DGGITQSPKYLFRKEGQNVTLSCEQNLNHDAMYWYRQDPGQGLRLIYYSQIVNDFQKGDIAEGYSVSREKKESFPLTVTSAQKNPTAFYLCATTEIANTGELFFGEGSRLTVL.

This sequence joins TRBV19 and TRBJ2-7, with D possibly TRBD2 on 5 matching bases. Trimming pared 5 bases from V and 4 bases from J, leaving 12 bases between. Germline V gene data show CDR1 as LNHDA and CDR2 as SQIVND (reference sequence). The CDR3 runs 13 residues. CDR3 loop: CASSENRGYEQYF. As DNA, the CDR3 is TGTGCCAGTAGTGAGAACCGGGGTTACGAGCAGTACTTC.

The chain couples TRBV5-1 to TRBJ1-6; no reliable D call. There are 13 residues in the CDR3. The V end lost 6 bases, the J end lost 7 bases, and 11 bases lay between the germline ends. The germline gives CDR1 SGHRS, CDR2 YFSETQ. The CDR3 sequence is CASKQRENSPLHF. The DNA for the CDR3 is TGCGCCAGCAAACAAAGGGAGAATTCACCCCTCCACTTT.

This sequence joins TRBV14 and TRBJ1-2; D unclear. Germline CDR1 and CDR2: SGHDN and FVKESK. The V end lost 0 bases, the J end lost 8 bases, and 10 bases lay between the germline ends. This CDR3 spans 13 amino acids. The CDR3 DNA follows: TGTGCCAGCAGCCAAGATCGATCCAGAGGCTACACCTTC. It translates to CASSQDRSRGYTF.

The gene calls are TRBV7-2 and TRBJ2-2, with D tentatively TRBD2 (6 bases). This CDR3 is 13 amino acids long. CDR1 and CDR2 from the germline V gene are SGHTA and FQGNSA. V was shortened by 8 bases and J by 0 bases, with 7 bases between the two germline ends. CDR3 sequence (DNA): TGTGCCAGCGGGACTCCGAACACCGGGGAGCTGTTTTTT. Its protein product is CASGTPNTGELFF.